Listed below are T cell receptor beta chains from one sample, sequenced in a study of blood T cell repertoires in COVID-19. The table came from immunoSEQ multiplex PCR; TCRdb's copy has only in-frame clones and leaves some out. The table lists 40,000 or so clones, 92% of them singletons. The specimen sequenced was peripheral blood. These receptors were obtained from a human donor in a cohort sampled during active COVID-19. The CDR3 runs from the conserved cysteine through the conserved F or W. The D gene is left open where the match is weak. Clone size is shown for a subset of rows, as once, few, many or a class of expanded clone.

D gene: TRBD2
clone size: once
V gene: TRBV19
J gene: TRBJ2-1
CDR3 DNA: TGTGCCACGAAGCGGGGCGTGAGTCCAAACGGTGAGCAGTTCTTC
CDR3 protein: CATKRGVSPNGEQFF

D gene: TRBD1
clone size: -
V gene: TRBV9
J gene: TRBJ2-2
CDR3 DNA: TGTGCCAGCAGCATGAAGACAGGGCATTCCACCGGGGAGCTGTTTTTT
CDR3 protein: CASSMKTGHSTGELFF

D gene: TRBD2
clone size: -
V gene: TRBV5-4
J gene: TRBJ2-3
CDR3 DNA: TGTGCCAGCAAGGAAGCGGGGGGCACAGATACGCAGTATTTT
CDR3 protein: CASKEAGGTDTQYF

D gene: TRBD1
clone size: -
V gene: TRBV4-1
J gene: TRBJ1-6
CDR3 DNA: TGCGCCAGCAGCCACCTACAGGGGGCTAGTAATTCACCCCTCCACTTT
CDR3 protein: CASSHLQGASNSPLHF

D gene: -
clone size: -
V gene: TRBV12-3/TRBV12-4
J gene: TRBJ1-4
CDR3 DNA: TGTGCCAGCACCTCGGTAGGGGGAAAACTGTTTTTT
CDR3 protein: CASTSVGGKLFF

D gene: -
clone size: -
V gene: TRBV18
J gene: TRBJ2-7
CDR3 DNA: TGTGCCAGCTCACCACAGACAGGAGCTTACTACGAGCAGTACTTC
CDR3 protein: CASSPQTGAYYEQYF

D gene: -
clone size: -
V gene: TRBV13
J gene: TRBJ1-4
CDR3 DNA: TGTGCCAGCAGGGTACAGGTGTATGAAAAACTGTTTTTT
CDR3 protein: CASRVQVYEKLFF

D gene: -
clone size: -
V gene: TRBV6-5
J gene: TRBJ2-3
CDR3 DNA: TGTGCCAGCAGCAGAACAGGGAGAGGCACAGATACGCAGTATTTT
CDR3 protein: CASSRTGRGTDTQYF

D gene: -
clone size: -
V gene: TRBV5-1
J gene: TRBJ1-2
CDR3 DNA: TGCGCCAGCAGCTCCGGACAGACCCAAGCTAACTATGGCTACACCTTC
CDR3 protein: CASSSGQTQANYGYTF

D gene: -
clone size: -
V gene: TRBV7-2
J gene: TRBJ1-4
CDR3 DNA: TGTGCCAGCAGCTTATACCGCGGTCGCACTAATGAAAAACTGTTTTTT
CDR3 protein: CASSLYRGRTNEKLFF

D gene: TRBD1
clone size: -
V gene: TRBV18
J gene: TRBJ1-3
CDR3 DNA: TGTGCCAGCTCACCGACCCCCGGGACAGGGAAAACAAAGGGTGGAAACACCATATATTTT
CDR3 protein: CASSPTPGTGKTKGGNTIYF

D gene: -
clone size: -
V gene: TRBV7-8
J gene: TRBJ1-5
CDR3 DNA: TGTGCCAGCAGGAAGGAAGAGGGCAATCAGCCCCAGCATTTT
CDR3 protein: CASRKEEGNQPQHF

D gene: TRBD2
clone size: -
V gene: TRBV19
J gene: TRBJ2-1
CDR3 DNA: TGTGCCAGTAGTATAGAGCGGGGGGGCTACAATGAGCAGTTCTTC
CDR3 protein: CASSIERGGYNEQFF

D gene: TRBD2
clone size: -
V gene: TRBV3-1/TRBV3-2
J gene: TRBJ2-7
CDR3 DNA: TGTGCCAGCAGCCAAGAAGAGAGACTAGCGGGAGGGCCCTCCTACGAGCAGTACTTC
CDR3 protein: CASSQEERLAGGPSYEQYF

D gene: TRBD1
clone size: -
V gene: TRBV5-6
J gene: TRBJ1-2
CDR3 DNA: TGTGCCAGCAGCTTCCCGGCAGGGGGCTATGGCTACACCTTC
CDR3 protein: CASSFPAGGYGYTF

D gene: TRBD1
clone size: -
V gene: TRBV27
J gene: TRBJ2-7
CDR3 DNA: TGTGCCAGCAGTTTAGACAGGGGTTGGTACGAGCAGTACTTC
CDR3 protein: CASSLDRGWYEQYF

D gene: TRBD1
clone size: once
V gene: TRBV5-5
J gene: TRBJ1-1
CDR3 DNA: TGTGCCAGCAGCTTGACAGGGGGATTCACTGAAGCTTTCTTT
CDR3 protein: CASSLTGGFTEAFF

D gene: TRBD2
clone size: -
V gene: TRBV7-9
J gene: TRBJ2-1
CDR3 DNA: TGTGCCAGCAGCTTAGTAGCGGGAGCGGGCAATGAGCAGTTCTTC
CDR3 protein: CASSLVAGAGNEQFF

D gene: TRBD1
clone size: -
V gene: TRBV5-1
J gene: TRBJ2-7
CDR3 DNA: TGCGCCAGCAGCCCGGACAGGGGAGGGTACGAGCAGTACTTC
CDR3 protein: CASSPDRGGYEQYF

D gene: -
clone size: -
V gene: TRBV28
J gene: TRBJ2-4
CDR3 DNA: TGTGCCAGCGAGACAAATCTAGCCAAAAACATTCAGTACTTC
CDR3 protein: CASETNLAKNIQYF

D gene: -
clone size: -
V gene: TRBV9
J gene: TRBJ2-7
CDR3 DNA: TGTGCCAGCAGCGGAGGGCCATACTCCTACGAGCAGTACTTC
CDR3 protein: CASSGGPYSYEQYF

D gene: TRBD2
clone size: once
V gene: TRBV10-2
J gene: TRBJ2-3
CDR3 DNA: TGCGCCAGCCGCAGGACTAGCGGGGCCACAGATACGCAGTATTTT
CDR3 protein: CASRRTSGATDTQYF

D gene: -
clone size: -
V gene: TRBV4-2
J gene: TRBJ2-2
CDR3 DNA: TGTGCCAGCAGACTTGCCTACACGGGGACCGGGGAGCTGTTTTTT
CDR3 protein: CASRLAYTGTGELFF

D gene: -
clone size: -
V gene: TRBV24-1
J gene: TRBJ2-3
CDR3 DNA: TGTGCCACCGGGGGCTCCGGAGATACGCAGTATTTT
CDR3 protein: CATGGSGDTQYF

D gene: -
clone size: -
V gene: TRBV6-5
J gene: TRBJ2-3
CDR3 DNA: TGTGCCAGCAGAAAATCGCTTCCGGGCACAGATACGCAGTATTTT
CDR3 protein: CASRKSLPGTDTQYF

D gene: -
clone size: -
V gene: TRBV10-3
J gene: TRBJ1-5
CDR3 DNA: TGTGCCACCGCCCGGAGCCTTAATCAGCCCCAGCATTTT
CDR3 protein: CATARSLNQPQHF

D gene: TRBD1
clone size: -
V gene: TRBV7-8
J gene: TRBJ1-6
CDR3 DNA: TGTGCCAGCAGCTTAGTCTCAGGACAGGGTTATTCACCCCTCCACTTT
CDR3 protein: CASSLVSGQGYSPLHF

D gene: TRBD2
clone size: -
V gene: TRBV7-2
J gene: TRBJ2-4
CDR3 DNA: TGTGCCAGCAGCCAGACTAGCGGTGATTTCATTCAGTACTTC
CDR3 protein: CASSQTSGDFIQYF

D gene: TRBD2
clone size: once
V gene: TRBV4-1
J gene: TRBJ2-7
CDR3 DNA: TGCGCCAGCAGCCCCCTCCCGGGGAGCGGGACCTCCTACGAGCAGTACTTC
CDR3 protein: CASSPLPGSGTSYEQYF

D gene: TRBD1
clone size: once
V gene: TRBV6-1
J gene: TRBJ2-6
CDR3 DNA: TGTGCCAGCAGTGAAGCTGTAGGTACAGGGGGCTTTTCTGGGGCCAACGTCCTGACTTTC
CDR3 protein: CASSEAVGTGGFSGANVLTF

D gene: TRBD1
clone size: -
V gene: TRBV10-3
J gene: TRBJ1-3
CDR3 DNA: TGTGCCATCAGTACAGGGGGCGGAAACACCATATATTTT
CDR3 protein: CAISTGGGNTIYF

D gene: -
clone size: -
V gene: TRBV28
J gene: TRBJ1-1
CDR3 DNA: TGTGCCAGCAGTTTTGCGGGGCGGCTCATTGAAGCTTTCTTT
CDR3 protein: CASSFAGRLIEAFF

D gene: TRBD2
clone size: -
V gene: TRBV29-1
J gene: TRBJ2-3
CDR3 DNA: TGCAGCGCGGGGGGGAGGTTTGCAGATACGCAGTATTTT
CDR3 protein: CSAGGRFADTQYF

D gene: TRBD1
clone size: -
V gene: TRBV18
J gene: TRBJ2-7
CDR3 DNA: TGTGCCAGCTCTAATCAACAGGGGCCCCTTATCGAGCAGTACTTC
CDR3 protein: CASSNQQGPLIEQYF

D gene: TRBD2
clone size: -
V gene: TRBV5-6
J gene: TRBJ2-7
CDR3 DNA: TGTGCCAGCAGCTCGCGGAGGACTAGCGGGAGGGCCGAGCAGTACTTC
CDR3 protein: CASSSRRTSGRAEQYF